Listed below are T cell receptor beta chains from one sample, sequenced in a study of cytomegalovirus exposure and HLA in healthy donors. Using immunoSEQ multiplex PCR, the repertoire was profiled, and TCRdb retains in-frame clones only, with some absent. The data hold 110,000 or so clones, with 86% observed a single time. Sequencing input: PBMCs. These receptors all come from a woman aged 18-35 years in good health and CMV-seropositive. CDR3s include the opening cysteine and the closing phenylalanine or tryptophan. Each record gives: J gene, CDR3 length, V gene, clone size, D gene, CDR3 DNA, CDR3 protein. D genes are given only for firm matches. Size is omitted from some rows. Given values are once, few, many or a class for expanded clones.

j_gene: TRBJ1-1; len: 11; v_gene: TRBV5-1; abundance: few; d_gene: -; CDR3nt: TGCGCCAGCAGCCCGGGTTCCGGAGCTTTCTTT; CDR3aa: CASSPGSGAFF
j_gene: TRBJ2-1; len: 16; v_gene: TRBV5-1; abundance: -; d_gene: TRBD1; CDR3nt: TGCGCCAGCAGCTTGACGGGACAGGGAGTCTACAATGAGCAGTTCTTC; CDR3aa: CASSLTGQGVYNEQFF
j_gene: TRBJ2-3; len: 16; v_gene: TRBV5-8; abundance: -; d_gene: TRBD2; CDR3nt: TGTGCCAGCAGCTTGACTAGCGGGGGGCCCACAGATACGCAGTATTTT; CDR3aa: CASSLTSGGPTDTQYF
j_gene: TRBJ2-2; len: 14; v_gene: TRBV18; abundance: few; d_gene: -; CDR3nt: TGTGCCAGCTCACCCTTAACGGGAACCGGGGAGCTGTTTTTT; CDR3aa: CASSPLTGTGELFF
j_gene: TRBJ2-5; len: 14; v_gene: TRBV5-1; abundance: -; d_gene: -; CDR3nt: TGCGCCAGCAGCGCGGGACCAATCCAAGAGACCCAGTACTTC; CDR3aa: CASSAGPIQETQYF
j_gene: TRBJ1-3; len: 12; v_gene: TRBV28; abundance: -; d_gene: -; CDR3nt: TGTGCCAGCTATCAGGGGCGGGGGCGAGTATATTTT; CDR3aa: CASYQGRGRVYF
j_gene: TRBJ2-3; len: 17; v_gene: TRBV18; abundance: -; d_gene: -; CDR3nt: TGTGCCAGCTCCCCGTTGGGGGCCACACATACCACAGATACGCAGTATTTT; CDR3aa: CASSPLGATHTTDTQYF
j_gene: TRBJ2-7; len: 13; v_gene: TRBV11-3; abundance: -; d_gene: TRBD1; CDR3nt: TGTGCCAGCAGCCCGGGACAGAATTACGAGCAGTACTTC; CDR3aa: CASSPGQNYEQYF
j_gene: TRBJ1-5; len: 13; v_gene: TRBV29-1; abundance: -; d_gene: -; CDR3nt: TGCAGCGTTCAAGTCTCGAGCAATCAGCCCCAGCATTTT; CDR3aa: CSVQVSSNQPQHF
j_gene: TRBJ2-1; len: 16; v_gene: TRBV15; abundance: -; d_gene: -; CDR3nt: TGTGCCACCAGCAGAGACGCCGCGGTCTCCTACAATGAGCAGTTCTTC; CDR3aa: CATSRDAAVSYNEQFF
j_gene: TRBJ1-2; len: 17; v_gene: TRBV27; abundance: -; d_gene: -; CDR3nt: TGTGCCAGCAGTCTACGAGAGCCAGGTTTAGTGGGAGTCGGCTACACCTTC; CDR3aa: CASSLREPGLVGVGYTF
j_gene: TRBJ1-1; len: 13; v_gene: TRBV12-5; abundance: -; d_gene: TRBD1; CDR3nt: TGTGCTAGTGGTTCGACAGGGGACACTGAAGCTTTCTTT; CDR3aa: CASGSTGDTEAFF
j_gene: TRBJ1-2; len: 16; v_gene: TRBV13; abundance: -; d_gene: TRBD1; CDR3nt: TGTGCCAGCAGCTCAAAGACAGGGACCTATGACTATGGCTACACCTTC; CDR3aa: CASSSKTGTYDYGYTF
j_gene: TRBJ2-7; len: 15; v_gene: TRBV4-1; abundance: -; d_gene: -; CDR3nt: TGCGCCAGCAAGGGGCGGAGACAGAGTTTCCACGAGCAGTACTTC; CDR3aa: CASKGRRQSFHEQYF
j_gene: TRBJ1-1; len: 15; v_gene: TRBV6-5; abundance: -; d_gene: -; CDR3nt: TGTGCCAGCAGTTACTCGAGTGTAATGAACACTGAAGCTTTCTTT; CDR3aa: CASSYSSVMNTEAFF
j_gene: TRBJ2-5; len: 13; v_gene: TRBV7-2; abundance: -; d_gene: TRBD1; CDR3nt: TGTGCCAGCAGCTTAGGACAGGGTGAGACCCAGTACTTC; CDR3aa: CASSLGQGETQYF
j_gene: TRBJ2-1; len: 14; v_gene: TRBV7-9; abundance: -; d_gene: -; CDR3nt: TGTGCCAGCAGACCCGGACTAACATACAATGAGCAGTTCTTC; CDR3aa: CASRPGLTYNEQFF
j_gene: TRBJ2-1; len: 15; v_gene: TRBV4-1; abundance: -; d_gene: -; CDR3nt: TGCGCCAGCAGCCAAGATCTCCTGGAGCACAATGAGCAGTTCTTC; CDR3aa: CASSQDLLEHNEQFF
j_gene: TRBJ2-3; len: 14; v_gene: TRBV5-1; abundance: -; d_gene: TRBD2; CDR3nt: TGCGCCAGCAGCCTAGCGGGAGGGTCAGATACGCAGTATTTT; CDR3aa: CASSLAGGSDTQYF
j_gene: TRBJ1-2; len: 13; v_gene: TRBV27; abundance: few; d_gene: TRBD1; CDR3nt: TGTGCCAGCAGTGACCGGGACAGGGATGGCTACACCTTC; CDR3aa: CASSDRDRDGYTF
j_gene: TRBJ1-1; len: 14; v_gene: TRBV9; abundance: -; d_gene: -; CDR3nt: TGTGCCAGCAGCGTAGAGTGGGCAGGGCCTGAAGCTTTCTTT; CDR3aa: CASSVEWAGPEAFF
j_gene: TRBJ1-4; len: 15; v_gene: TRBV11-2; abundance: -; d_gene: -; CDR3nt: TGTGCCAGCAGCCTCTCAGGGTGGGGTAATGAAAAACTGTTTTTT; CDR3aa: CASSLSGWGNEKLFF
j_gene: TRBJ2-7; len: 12; v_gene: TRBV5-8; abundance: -; d_gene: -; CDR3nt: TGTGCCAGCAGCTTGTATCCCCCCGAGCAGTACTTC; CDR3aa: CASSLYPPEQYF
j_gene: TRBJ2-2; len: 16; v_gene: TRBV27; abundance: -; d_gene: TRBD1; CDR3nt: TGTGCCAGCAGTGCGCGCCACAGGGGATCCACCGGGGAGCTGTTTTTT; CDR3aa: CASSARHRGSTGELFF
j_gene: TRBJ2-1; len: 15; v_gene: TRBV12-1; abundance: -; d_gene: -; CDR3nt: TGTGCCAGCAGCCCCAGACTAGCGGGAGGGCCCGGAAAGTTCTTC; CDR3aa: CASSPRLAGGPGKFF
j_gene: TRBJ2-7; len: 15; v_gene: TRBV4-2; abundance: -; d_gene: TRBD2; CDR3nt: TGTGCCAGCAGCCAAGGTTGGCGGGAGGGGTACGAGCAGTACTTC; CDR3aa: CASSQGWREGYEQYF
j_gene: TRBJ2-7; len: 14; v_gene: TRBV30; abundance: -; d_gene: -; CDR3nt: TGTGCCTGGAGAGCCGGGACACTTTCCTACGAGCAGTACTTC; CDR3aa: CAWRAGTLSYEQYF
j_gene: TRBJ2-3; len: 16; v_gene: TRBV9; abundance: -; d_gene: TRBD1; CDR3nt: TGTGCCAGCAGCGTTCTACAGGGGGCCCTCACAGATACGCAGTATTTT; CDR3aa: CASSVLQGALTDTQYF
j_gene: TRBJ1-6; len: 14; v_gene: TRBV4-1; abundance: -; d_gene: TRBD1; CDR3nt: TGCGCCAGCAGCCCTACAGGGGACCCTTCACCCCTCCACTTT; CDR3aa: CASSPTGDPSPLHF
j_gene: TRBJ2-5; len: 16; v_gene: TRBV9; abundance: -; d_gene: TRBD2; CDR3nt: TGTGCCAGCAGCGTAGGGGGAGCGGGGTCCCGAGAGACCCAGTACTTC; CDR3aa: CASSVGGAGSRETQYF
j_gene: TRBJ2-1; len: 15; v_gene: TRBV6-4; abundance: -; d_gene: TRBD2; CDR3nt: TGTGCCAGCACTGGACTAGCGGGAGGGGCGGGTGAGCAGTTCTTC; CDR3aa: CASTGLAGGAGEQFF
j_gene: TRBJ2-3; len: 16; v_gene: TRBV18; abundance: -; d_gene: -; CDR3nt: TGTGCCAGCTCACCGATTCCTAGCGCCAACACAGATACGCAGTATTTT; CDR3aa: CASSPIPSANTDTQYF
j_gene: TRBJ2-2; len: 17; v_gene: TRBV27; abundance: -; d_gene: -; CDR3nt: TGTGCCAGCAGTTCCAGTGGAGTGGGGCTCGGCACCGGGGAGCTGTTTTTT; CDR3aa: CASSSSGVGLGTGELFF
j_gene: TRBJ2-5; len: 14; v_gene: TRBV27; abundance: -; d_gene: TRBD1; CDR3nt: TGTGCCAGCACCTCGACAGGGTCCTACGAGACCCAGTACTTC; CDR3aa: CASTSTGSYETQYF
j_gene: TRBJ2-1; len: 15; v_gene: TRBV19; abundance: -; d_gene: -; CDR3nt: TGTGCCAGTAGTATACAAGGGGGAACCTACAATGAGCAGTTCTTC; CDR3aa: CASSIQGGTYNEQFF
j_gene: TRBJ1-2; len: 14; v_gene: TRBV7-9; abundance: once; d_gene: -; CDR3nt: TGTGCCAGCAGCTCGACAGGTCCGAACTATGGCTACACCTTC; CDR3aa: CASSSTGPNYGYTF
j_gene: TRBJ1-2; len: 11; v_gene: TRBV6-1; abundance: -; d_gene: -; CDR3nt: TGTGCCAGTAGGGGGTCCTATGGCTACACCTTC; CDR3aa: CASRGSYGYTF
j_gene: TRBJ2-3; len: 12; v_gene: TRBV28; abundance: -; d_gene: TRBD2; CDR3nt: TGTGCCAGCAGTTTGATCTCTAGCGGGACAAATTTT; CDR3aa: CASSLISSGTNF
j_gene: TRBJ2-1; len: 15; v_gene: TRBV5-8; abundance: once; d_gene: TRBD1; CDR3nt: TGTGCCAGCAGCTCCAGGACAGGGGCCGGCAATGAGCAGTTCTTC; CDR3aa: CASSSRTGAGNEQFF
j_gene: TRBJ2-7; len: 13; v_gene: TRBV5-4; abundance: -; d_gene: -; CDR3nt: TGTGCCAGCAGCTACTACAGGGACCTGGAGCAGTACTTC; CDR3aa: CASSYYRDLEQYF
j_gene: TRBJ2-1; len: 14; v_gene: TRBV13; abundance: -; d_gene: TRBD2; CDR3nt: TGTGCCAGCAGCTCGAGGACTAGCCATAATGAGCAGTTCTTC; CDR3aa: CASSSRTSHNEQFF
j_gene: TRBJ2-3; len: 15; v_gene: TRBV2; abundance: -; d_gene: TRBD2; CDR3nt: TGTGCCAGCAGTGGACTAGCGGACAACACAGATACGCAGTATTTT; CDR3aa: CASSGLADNTDTQYF
j_gene: TRBJ1-4; len: 14; v_gene: TRBV7-2; abundance: -; d_gene: -; CDR3nt: TGTGCCAGCAGCTTACGGGGGGCAAGGGAAAAACTGTTTTTT; CDR3aa: CASSLRGAREKLFF
j_gene: TRBJ1-2; len: 14; v_gene: TRBV7-2; abundance: -; d_gene: -; CDR3nt: TGTGCCAGCAGCCCGGAAAACAGGGTGGGTGGCTACACCTTC; CDR3aa: CASSPENRVGGYTF
j_gene: TRBJ2-5; len: 17; v_gene: TRBV7-9; abundance: -; d_gene: -; CDR3nt: TGTGCCAGCAGCTTAGAAGTCGGCAGGGGAAAGGCAGAGACCCAGTACTTC; CDR3aa: CASSLEVGRGKAETQYF
j_gene: TRBJ2-7; len: 14; v_gene: TRBV5-1; abundance: -; d_gene: -; CDR3nt: TGCGCCAGCAGCTTGTCCGGGACATCCCTCGAGCAGTACTTC; CDR3aa: CASSLSGTSLEQYF
j_gene: TRBJ2-7; len: 15; v_gene: TRBV6-6; abundance: -; d_gene: TRBD1; CDR3nt: TGTGCCAGCAGTTCCGGGACAGGACGTTCCTACGAGCAGTACTTC; CDR3aa: CASSSGTGRSYEQYF
j_gene: TRBJ2-2; len: 16; v_gene: TRBV29-1; abundance: -; d_gene: TRBD1; CDR3nt: TGCAGCGCCCTAAAACCAGGGGGCCAGAACACCGGGGAGCTGTTTTTT; CDR3aa: CSALKPGGQNTGELFF
j_gene: TRBJ2-2; len: 16; v_gene: TRBV5-1; abundance: -; d_gene: TRBD2; CDR3nt: TGCGCCAGCAGCCCCGCGGGGGGCTTTAACACCGGGGAGCTGTTTTTT; CDR3aa: CASSPAGGFNTGELFF
j_gene: TRBJ1-5; len: 14; v_gene: TRBV7-9; abundance: -; d_gene: TRBD1; CDR3nt: TGTGCCAGCAGCTTACAGGGGGGCAATCAGCCCCAGCATTTT; CDR3aa: CASSLQGGNQPQHF
j_gene: TRBJ1-1; len: 16; v_gene: TRBV14; abundance: -; d_gene: -; CDR3nt: TGTGCCAGCAGCCAACGTGTCCTTGGAGGGTCCGGTGAAGCTTTCTTT; CDR3aa: CASSQRVLGGSGEAFF
j_gene: TRBJ1-5; len: 16; v_gene: TRBV27; abundance: -; d_gene: TRBD1; CDR3nt: TGTGCCAGCAGTTCGGGGACAGGCCGGGGCAATCAGCCCCAGCATTTT; CDR3aa: CASSSGTGRGNQPQHF
j_gene: TRBJ2-7; len: 14; v_gene: TRBV11-2; abundance: -; d_gene: TRBD2; CDR3nt: TGTGCCAGCAGCCCTTTAGCGGGGCGAAACGAGCAGTACTTC; CDR3aa: CASSPLAGRNEQYF
j_gene: TRBJ2-7; len: 14; v_gene: TRBV9; abundance: few; d_gene: TRBD2; CDR3nt: TGTGCCAGCAGCGTCGGCGGGACTACCTACGAGCAGTACTTC; CDR3aa: CASSVGGTTYEQYF
j_gene: TRBJ1-5; len: 14; v_gene: TRBV6-6; abundance: -; d_gene: -; CDR3nt: TGTGCCAGCAGTTATCTCGGTAGCAATCAGCCCCAGCATTTT; CDR3aa: CASSYLGSNQPQHF
j_gene: TRBJ1-3; len: 16; v_gene: TRBV9; abundance: -; d_gene: TRBD1; CDR3nt: TGTGCCAGCAGCGCTTTAATAGGGGGCACTGGAAACACCATATATTTT; CDR3aa: CASSALIGGTGNTIYF
j_gene: TRBJ1-4; len: 13; v_gene: TRBV11-2; abundance: -; d_gene: -; CDR3nt: TGTGCCAGCAGCTCCCACAGGGTTGAAAAACTGTTTTTT; CDR3aa: CASSSHRVEKLFF
j_gene: TRBJ1-1; len: 15; v_gene: TRBV25-1; abundance: once; d_gene: -; CDR3nt: TGTGCCAGCAGTGATGGTGTGGGCCGGCCAACTGAAGCTTTCTTT; CDR3aa: CASSDGVGRPTEAFF
j_gene: TRBJ1-1; len: 12; v_gene: TRBV2; abundance: -; d_gene: -; CDR3nt: TGTGCCAGCAGTCAGGGTAGCACTGAAGCTTTCTTT; CDR3aa: CASSQGSTEAFF